These 9 T cell receptor beta chains were all obtained from the same sample, sequenced in a study of blood T cells in healthy people across ages. Sample-barcoded 5' priming and a J-beta primer mix drove a second PCR of roughly 7 to 11 cycles. TCRdb re-derived calls from the 5' RACE reads in MiXCR, one entry per CDR3 protein. The sample lists about 930,000 distinct CDR3 sequences, around 29% occurring once. This sample also appeared in a second study, on T cells of mothers and their children.

Source material: blood. These receptors were collected from a middle-aged woman in good health.

This clonotype was picked up many times. The chain links TRBV5-4 to TRBJ2-5, with TRBD1 matching over 8 bases. The germline V gene encodes CDR1 SGHNT and CDR2 YYREEE (reference sequence). V trimming: 4 bases; J trimming: 2 bases; junction bases outside the gene matches: 10. The CDR3 contains 16 residues. The CDR3 DNA sequence: TGTGCCAGCAGCCCAACAGGAAGACAGGGGCAAGAGACCCAGTACTTC. This gives the protein CASSPTGRQGQETQYF.

This clonotype was counted ten times or more. The chain employs TRBV9 and TRBJ1-2; D gene uncertain. Germline CDR1 is SGDLS and CDR2 is YYNGEE. V was cut by 3 bases and J by 4 bases, with 19 bases left in between. This CDR3 contains 16 residues. CDR3 region: CASSAHSSTDPYGYTF. The DNA for the CDR3 is TGTGCCAGCAGCGCCCATTCATCAACCGACCCCTATGGCTACACCTTC.

This clonotype was counted at least ten times. This chain joins TRBV5-1 and TRBJ2-6; possible D gene TRBD1, 6 bases. The V end lost 7 bases, the J end lost 0 bases, and 32 bases lay between the germline ends. This CDR3 has 22 residues. Germline values: CDR1 SGHRS, CDR2 YFSETQ. The CDR3 region has the DNA TGCGCCAGCTTCCCCAGCTTGGTGGGGACACTGACGCCAAGCTCTGGGGCCAACGTCCTGACTTTC. This sequence encodes CASFPSLVGTLTPSSGANVLTF.

V is TRBV6-6 and J is TRBJ1-5; 7 nucleotides agree with TRBD1. Looked up from germline, CDR1 is MNHNY and CDR2 is SVGAGI (reference sequence). V gave up 7 bases and J gave up 4 bases; unmatched junction bases: 10. This CDR3 region has 15 residues. The CDR3, as DNA: TGTGCCAGCACCCTACCGGGACAGACTAATCAGCCCCAGCATTTT. Protein sequence: CASTLPGQTNQPQHF.

This clonotype occurred a few times. J is TRBJ1-2 and V is TRBV7-2; 8 bases match TRBD1. The germline CDR1 and CDR2 sequences are SGHTA and FQGNSA. The CDR3 has 18 residues. Trimming cost V 3 bases and J 2 bases; bases outside gene matches: 14. Written as DNA, the CDR3 is TGTGCCAGCAGCTTGGGACCGGCAGGGGGCCGCCTGAACTATGGCTACACCTTC. The encoded protein is CASSLGPAGGRLNYGYTF.

This rearrangement joins TRBV28 to TRBJ1-5; a weak D match, TRBD1 (5 bases). Per the germline V gene, CDR1 is MDHEN and CDR2 is SYDVKM. The CDR3 runs 16 residues. Trimming shortened V by 6 bases and J by 0 bases, and 15 bases separated the two germline ends. CDR3 amino acids: CASSYPGTDSNQPQHF. The CDR3 bases are TGTGCCAGCAGCTACCCTGGGACGGATAGCAATCAGCCCCAGCATTTT.

This clonotype was detected ten times or more. The rearrangement links TRBV4-1 to TRBJ2-1; D might be TRBD2 (7 bases). This CDR3 has 16 amino acids. Trimming stripped 1 base from V and 8 bases from J, with 18 bases between. Germline V gives CDR1 MGHRA, CDR2 YSYEKL. CDR3 coding DNA: TGCGCCAGCAGCCAAGTCTGGGGGGGCCATGGGGATGAGCAGTTCTTC. As protein: CASSQVWGGHGDEQFF.

The DNA of the CDR3 is TGTGCCAGCAGCCCGACAATTGAGACCCAGTACTTC. Encoded protein: CASSPTIETQYF. This chain links TRBV3-1 with TRBJ2-5; D gene ambiguous. The V gene lost 4 bases and the J gene lost 5 bases, with 8 bases spanning the gap. The CDR3 covers 12 residues. CDR1 is LGHDT, CDR2 YNNKEL, per germline (reference sequence).

The gene calls are TRBV3-1 and TRBJ1-6, with D unresolved. The CDR3 is made up of 14 amino acids. Germline V gives CDR1 LGHDT, CDR2 YNNKEL (reference sequence). Trimming removed 0 bases at V and 9 bases at J, with 9 bases between. CDR3 sequence: CASSQDTASSPLHF. The CDR3 DNA follows: TGTGCCAGCAGCCAAGATACGGCCAGTTCACCCCTCCACTTT.